This T cell receptor beta chain was retrieved from a study of shared clonotypes between healthy human individuals. The quantity of DNA used in unsorted PBMC replicate PCRs was about 0.3 ug, corresponding to tens of thousands of T cell genomes. The unsorted PBMC sample used ten immunoSEQ deep assay plates. Here immunoSEQ multiplex PCR was the method, and the copy in TCRdb shows in-frame clones only, minus some. This table has about 510,000 clones, 70% to 80% appearing once. This sequence was found in a woman aged 35 to 49 in good health. Some clones in this sample may be carry-over from other donors' samples. Specimen: PBMCs.

CDR3 sequence (DNA): TGTGCCAGCAGTGACTCGAGCGGGAGTGAGACCGGGGAGCTGTTTTTT. This translates into CASSDSSGSETGELFF. The V gene is TRBV6-4, the J gene TRBJ2-2; 8 positions match TRBD2. CDR1 is MRHNA and CDR2 is SNTAGT in the germline V gene. This CDR3 region has 16 residues. Trimming removed 0 bases from V and 5 bases from J; junction bases left unmatched: 5.